This TCR beta chain was observed in a study of T cell responses to AZD1222 COVID-19 vaccine. Broader study findings: Donor demographics were predominantly white British with a female majority; clonal diversity may be underestimated. Spike regions recognized by vaccine-associated CD4 TCRs spanned the protein, led by 160-218 and 743-854.

Germline CDR1 reads LNHDA; CDR2 reads SQIVND (reference sequence). V trimming: 6 bases; J trimming: 4 bases; junction bases outside the gene matches: 6. CDR3 size: 15 residues. Comments on this clone: Its antigen is unidentified.

Profiling relied on immunoSEQ multiplex PCR, and the TCRdb table lists in-frame clones only, not all of them. Among some 160,000 clones listed, more than 90% were seen once. The sequencing here drew on peripheral blood, taken on day 0 of AZD1222 vaccination. The chain has TRBV19 and TRBJ2-3; TRBD1 agrees at 11 bases. This receptor was identified in an adult in good health. The chain's CDR3 is CASRGQGGTSDTQYF. The CDR3 DNA reads TGTGCCAGTAGGGGACAGGGGGGTACATCAGATACGCAGTATTTT.